Below are 6 T cell receptor beta chains sequenced from a single sample in a study of T cell changes during pregnancy in multiple sclerosis. The assay was immunoSEQ multiplex PCR, and TCRdb's table has in-frame clones only and misses some. The data contain tens of thousands of clones, 90% of them singletons. The sequenced sample was CD4+ T cells from peripheral blood mononuclear cells, obtained in the second trimester of pregnancy. The source is a female donor with multiple sclerosis, enrolled in a pregnancy study.

This chain uses TRBV7-3 with TRBJ1-1; D unclear. CDR3 length equals 13 residues. Germline V gene sequence: CDR1 SGHTA, CDR2 FQGTGA. V shed 5 bases and J shed 3 bases, with 10 bases lying between them. This CDR3 is CASSLDTDTEAFF. In DNA form, the CDR3 reads TGTGCCAGCAGCCTTGACACCGACACTGAAGCTTTCTTT.

This clone showed up just once. The chain links TRBV19 to TRBJ2-7; no clear D. Germline V gene data show CDR1 as LNHDA and CDR2 as SQIVND (reference sequence). This CDR3 region has 13 residues. V was trimmed by 6 bases and J by 0 bases, leaving 9 bases between them. The CDR3 DNA sequence: TGTGCCAGTAGCTATGACACCTCCTACGAGCAGTACTTC. Its protein product is CASSYDTSYEQYF.

The genes are TRBV6-4 and TRBJ1-2, with D perhaps TRBD1 (5 bases). V was cut by 3 bases and J by 8 bases, with 19 bases left in between. CDR3 length: 15 residues. The V gene's germline CDR1 is MRHNA and CDR2 SNTAGT. The CDR3 sequence is CASSELGGEERGYTF. CDR3 in DNA: TGTGCCAGCAGTGAACTTGGAGGGGAAGAGAGGGGCTACACCTTC.

The chain links TRBV6-6 to TRBJ1-4; possible D gene TRBD1, 5 bases. V gave up 10 bases and J gave up 8 bases, with 20 bases separating them. The length of the CDR3 is 14 residues. Germline V lookup: CDR1 MNHNY, CDR2 SVGAGI (reference sequence). The CDR3 DNA reads TGTGCCACCACGGGTAGCAGGGAAAGGGAAAAACTGTTTTTT. This codes for CATTGSREREKLFF.

This sequence joins TRBV18 and TRBJ2-5; the D gene is possibly TRBD1 (6 bases). This CDR3 comprises 14 residues. V lost 3 bases to trimming and J lost 5 bases, with 13 bases between them. Germline assignment: CDR1 KGHSH and CDR2 LQKENI. CDR3: CASSPQGTRETQYF. DNA of the CDR3: TGTGCCAGCTCACCTCAGGGGACCCGGGAGACCCAGTACTTC. Full variable domain (missing parts from reference TRBV18 and TRBJ2-5): NAGVMQNPRHLVRRRGQEARLRCSPMKGHSHVYWYRQLPEEGLKFMVYLQKENIIDESGMPKERFSAEFPKEGPSILRIQQVVRGDSAAYFCASSPQGTRETQYFGPGTRLLVL.

This sequence joins TRBV7-6 and TRBJ1-2, with 9 positions matching TRBD1. The CDR3 has 13 residues. J lost 7 bases, V lost 5 bases, and 5 bases had no gene match. Looked up from germline, CDR1 is SGHVS and CDR2 is FNYEAQ. CDR3 sequence reads: CASSQNRGRGYTF. In DNA form, the CDR3 reads TGTGCCAGCAGCCAGAACAGGGGGCGTGGCTACACCTTC. The variable domain in full, completed from reference TRBV7-6 and TRBJ1-2, reads GAGVSQSPRYKVTKRGQDVALRCDPISGHVSLYWYRQALGQGPEFLTYFNYEAQQDKSGLPNDRFSAERPEGSISTLTIQRTEQRDSAMYRCASSQNRGRGYTFGSGTRLTVV.